This is a list of T cell receptor beta chains from one sample in a study of technical replicates of blood from several donors. The table came from immunoSEQ multiplex PCR; TCRdb's copy has only in-frame clones and leaves some out. The sample carries about 49,000 clones, approximately 90% recorded once. Sequencing was carried out using PBMCs. Receptors originate from a human donor in good health. Some clones in this sample may be carry-over from other donors' samples. The CDR3 runs from the conserved cysteine through the conserved F or W. D genes are given only for firm matches. Clone size is given for some rows only: seen once, a few or many times, or a class if the clone is expanded.

abundance	d_gene	j_gene	v_gene	CDR3aa	CDR3nt
once	NA	TRBJ2-3	TRBV7-3	CASSLGITDTQYF	TGTGCCAGCAGCTTGGGCATCACAGATACGCAGTATTTT
NA	NA	TRBJ2-7	TRBV29-1	CSVGRGSSYEQYF	TGCAGCGTTGGACGGGGGAGCTCCTACGAGCAGTACTTC
once	TRBD1	TRBJ1-1	TRBV30	CAGLTGDNSEAFF	TGTGCCGGGTTAACAGGGGATAATAGTGAAGCTTTCTTT
NA	NA	TRBJ2-7	TRBV11-2	CASSPPGGVEQYF	TGTGCCAGCAGCCCCCCCGGCGGGGTCGAGCAGTACTTC
NA	NA	TRBJ2-7	TRBV4-3	CASSQDSYEQYF	TGCGCCAGCAGCCAAGATAGCTACGAGCAGTACTTC
NA	TRBD1	TRBJ1-4	TRBV7-9	CASSPPRGLGEKLFF	TGTGCCAGCAGCCCCCCAAGGGGGCTAGGCGAAAAACTGTTTTTT
NA	TRBD2	TRBJ2-3	TRBV7-2	CAGGAGALLSTDTQYF	TGTGCCGGCGGAGCGGGGGCCCTGCTTAGCACAGATACGCAGTATTTT
once	NA	TRBJ1-2	TRBV6-1	CASSEGTGLYYGYTF	TGTGCCAGCAGTGAGGGGACTGGGCTTTACTATGGCTACACCTTC
NA	TRBD1	TRBJ2-7	TRBV27	CASSIKQGAYEQYF	TGTGCCAGCAGTATCAAACAGGGGGCGTACGAGCAGTACTTC
NA	NA	TRBJ2-7	TRBV4-3	CASSQDRQGTYEQYF	TGCGCCAGCAGCCAAGATCGGCAGGGGACCTACGAGCAGTACTTC
NA	NA	TRBJ1-1	TRBV7-2	CASSLAPMNTEAFF	TGTGCCAGCAGCTTAGCGCCTATGAACACTGAAGCTTTCTTT
NA	TRBD2	TRBJ2-2	TRBV6-1	CASSVAGEAGELFF	TGTGCCAGCAGCGTAGCGGGAGAGGCCGGGGAGCTGTTTTTT
NA	NA	TRBJ1-2	TRBV25-1	CAVRPSRGGSSYTF	TGTGCCGTTCGACCTTCTAGGGGAGGTTCTAGCTACACCTTC
NA	TRBD1	TRBJ1-1	TRBV6-6	CASSSGQGARTEAFF	TGTGCCAGCAGTTCCGGACAGGGGGCGCGCACTGAAGCTTTCTTT
NA	NA	TRBJ1-6	TRBV7-2	CASSFQGNNSPLHF	TGTGCCAGCAGCTTTCAGGGGAACAATTCACCCCTCCACTTT
NA	NA	TRBJ2-1	TRBV7-6	CASSPTALAETYNEQFF	TGTGCCAGCAGCCCCACTGCCTTAGCTGAAACCTACAATGAGCAGTTCTTC
NA	NA	TRBJ1-2	TRBV7-9	CASSLGALYGYTF	TGTGCCAGCAGCTTAGGGGCCCTATATGGCTACACCTTC
NA	NA	TRBJ2-4	TRBV11-3	CASSTTGAKNIQYF	TGTGCCAGCAGCACCACGGGAGCCAAAAACATTCAGTACTTC
NA	NA	TRBJ2-3	TRBV19	CASRELDTQYF	TGTGCCAGTAGGGAGTTAGATACGCAGTATTTT
NA	TRBD1	TRBJ2-5	TRBV29-1	CSVIRDRARKETQYF	TGCAGCGTTATCAGGGACAGGGCGCGTAAAGAGACCCAGTACTTC
NA	TRBD2	TRBJ2-1	TRBV2	CASSALLAGGLNEQFF	TGTGCCAGCAGTGCTCTGCTAGCGGGGGGACTCAATGAGCAGTTCTTC
NA	TRBD1	TRBJ1-6	TRBV6-6	CASSYRTGGTPLHF	TGTGCCAGCAGTTACCGGACAGGGGGGACACCCCTCCACTTT
NA	NA	TRBJ1-2	TRBV7-2	CASSLYSGGYTF	TGTGCCAGCAGCTTATACTCGGGTGGCTACACCTTC
NA	NA	TRBJ2-2	TRBV11-2	CASSLVAGDSTGELFF	TGTGCCAGCAGCTTAGTTGCCGGGGATTCCACCGGGGAGCTGTTTTTT
once	TRBD2	TRBJ2-5	TRBV30	CAWSELAGPQETQYF	TGTGCCTGGTCCGAACTAGCGGGCCCCCAAGAGACCCAGTACTTC
NA	NA	TRBJ2-1	TRBV19	CASSIDSAGANEQFF	TGTGCCAGTAGTATAGATAGTGCAGGGGCCAATGAGCAGTTCTTC
NA	TRBD2	TRBJ2-5	TRBV9	CASSGIAGGPWETQYF	TGTGCCAGCAGCGGAATAGCGGGAGGGCCGTGGGAGACCCAGTACTTC
NA	TRBD1	TRBJ1-1	TRBV6-1	CASSGLQGAGTPEAFF	TGTGCCAGCAGTGGACTGCAGGGGGCAGGGACTCCTGAAGCTTTCTTT